Following are 15 T cell receptor beta chains from one sample sequenced in a study of naive and memory T cell subsets. Two oligonucleotides, mixed equimolar, formed the beta constant-region primer covering TRBC1 and TRBC2. Ligated cDNA was amplified by four rounds of PCR with nested alpha and beta constant-region primers and SP2. TCRdb re-derived calls from the UMI-ligation and nested PCR reads in MiXCR, one entry per CDR3 protein. Among some 30,000 distinct CDR3 sequences listed, around a sixth were seen once. Sample: effector memory CD4+ T cells from blood. Subset: effector memory, CD45RA- CD27-. The receptors were sampled from a human donor in good health.

The sample holds a few counts of this clonotype. The chain has TRBV20-1 and TRBJ2-7; perhaps TRBD2 as D (6 bases). V dropped 2 bases and J dropped 2 bases, with 13 bases sitting between them. The germline V gene encodes CDR1 DFQATT and CDR2 SNEGSKA (reference sequence). The CDR3 totals 14 residues. In DNA form, the CDR3 reads TGCAGTGCTAGACCCCCCGGGAGCACCTACGAGCAGTACTTC. This codes for CSARPPGSTYEQYF.

The chain links TRBV15 to TRBJ1-1; TRBD1 is a possible D gene (5 bases). This CDR3 is built from 16 residues. V lost 0 bases and J 1 base, leaving 12 bases between the germline ends. Germline-derived CDR1 and CDR2 are LNHNV and YYDKDF (reference sequence). The CDR3 loop is CATSRDLGGPNTEAFF. CDR3 nucleotides: TGTGCCACCAGCAGAGATCTTGGGGGACCGAACACTGAAGCTTTCTTT.

V gene TRBV6-2 or TRBV6-3 combines with J gene TRBJ1-5; no definite D call. Trimming took 2 bases from V and 0 from J, leaving 8 bases between them. Germline CDR1 MNHEY, CDR2 SVGEGT. The CDR3 is 15 residues long. CDR3: CASSYVGASNQPQHF. DNA for the CDR3: TGTGCCAGCAGTTACGTGGGTGCTAGCAATCAGCCCCAGCATTTT.

J is TRBJ2-3 and V is TRBV7-8; D gene uncertain. CDR3 length: 13 amino acids. Germline CDR1 SGHVS, CDR2 FQNEAQ. Trimming stripped 5 bases from V and 3 bases from J, with 9 bases between. The CDR3 DNA reads TGTGCCAGCAGCGGGCGTTGGACAGATACGCAGTATTTT. This gives the protein CASSGRWTDTQYF.

This clonotype was observed a handful of times. This chain connects TRBV5-8 to TRBJ2-1; 10 bases fit TRBD1. The germline CDR1 and CDR2 sequences are SGHTS and YDEGEE. V shed 0 bases and J 7 bases; nucleotides not matched to a gene: 7. The CDR3 extends over 16 amino acids. CDR3 residues: CASSLGRQGAYNEQFF. The CDR3 nucleotides read TGTGCCAGCAGCTTGGGAAGACAGGGGGCATATAATGAGCAGTTCTTC.

This clonotype was picked up a small number of times. The V gene is TRBV20-1, the J gene TRBJ2-7; D is unclear. V was cut by 5 bases and J by 4 bases, with 9 bases left in between. This CDR3 spans 11 amino acids. The germline V gene has CDR1 DFQATT and CDR2 SNEGSKA (reference sequence). The CDR3 DNA follows: TGCAGTGCTCTATCTGGATACGAGCAGTACTTC. It specifies CSALSGYEQYF.

Comment on this clonotype: At one end, the junction sequence differs from germline, possibly due to a read error. The chain recombines TRBV20-1 with TRBJ2-1, with 10 bases matching TRBD2. This CDR3 contains 14 residues. Germline V gene data show CDR1 as DFQATT and CDR2 as SNEGSKA (reference sequence). CDR3 sequence reads: CSASSGRSSNEQFF. The CDR3 nucleotides are TGCAGTGCATCTAGCGGGAGATCCTCCAATGAGCAGTTCTTC.

Many counts were recorded for this clonotype. The chain joins TRBV12-3 or TRBV12-4 to TRBJ1-3, with no clear D. The V and J ends lost 5 bases and 6 bases respectively, with 2 bases between them. The CDR3 runs 10 residues. Written as DNA, the CDR3 is TGTGCCAGCAGTCTAAACACCATATATTTT. Translation gives CASSLNTIYF.

The chain joins TRBV5-1 to TRBJ1-4; no firm D call. This CDR3 spans 15 amino acids. Germline V gene lookup returns CDR1 SGHRS and CDR2 YFSETQ. Trimming took 4 bases from V and 0 from J, leaving 10 bases between them. The CDR3 DNA reads as TGCGCCAGCAGCACCATAGGAGCAACTAATGAAAAACTGTTTTTT. Protein product: CASSTIGATNEKLFF.

The chain combines TRBV28 with TRBJ2-7; no reliable D call. Germline CDR1 MDHEN, CDR2 SYDVKM. This CDR3 contains 12 residues. V was shortened by 3 bases and J by 3 bases, with 6 bases between the two germline ends. This chain's CDR3 is CASSFQNYEQYF. CDR3 in DNA: TGTGCCAGCAGTTTTCAGAACTACGAGCAGTACTTC.

This clonotype was seen more than once but under ten times. This chain links TRBV28 with TRBJ2-7; D uncertain. Germline CDR1 MDHEN, CDR2 SYDVKM. The CDR3 loop spans 17 amino acids. V dropped 6 bases and J dropped 0 bases, with 21 bases sitting between them. CDR3 DNA: TGTGCCAGCAGCACAGTTTTTGGTGCGAAAAGCTCCTACGAGCAGTACTTC. Translating gives CASSTVFGAKSSYEQYF.

This clonotype was counted a single time. The chain is built from TRBV6-2 or TRBV6-3 and TRBJ1-1; 9 bases fit TRBD1. The germline V gene encodes CDR1 MNHEY and CDR2 SVGEGT. This CDR3 comprises 15 residues. J gave up 5 bases and V 4 bases, and 8 bases lay outside the gene matches. The CDR3: CASSSGGTGRTEAFF. Written as DNA, the CDR3 is TGTGCCAGCAGTTCCGGAGGGACAGGGCGGACTGAAGCTTTCTTT.

Only a few counts were recorded for this clonotype. V is TRBV9 and J is TRBJ1-1; 10 bases map to TRBD1. This CDR3 contains 17 residues. Germline lookup yields CDR1 SGDLS and CDR2 YYNGEE. With 4 bases clipped from V and 4 bases from J, the junction kept 13 bases outside the gene matches. In DNA, the CDR3 is TGTGCCAGCAGCACTCGGGACAGGGGCGTCGATCGCACTGAAGCTTTCTTT. Protein product: CASSTRDRGVDRTEAFF.

This sequence joins TRBV6-2 or TRBV6-3 and TRBJ2-2; 7 bases fit TRBD2. V lost 6 bases, J lost 4 bases, and 14 bases stayed unmatched. CDR1 and CDR2 (germline): MNHEY, SVGEGT. CDR3 length: 17 amino acids. Written as DNA, the CDR3 is TGTGCCAGCAGCCTCCTCCCGGCGGGAGTTGGCACCGGGGAGCTGTTTTTT. This encodes CASSLLPAGVGTGELFF.

This clonotype occurred a few times. V is TRBV7-8 and J is TRBJ1-1; TRBD1 matches at 8 bases. The V gene end was trimmed by 4 bases and the J gene end by 4 bases; junction bases not matched to a gene: 5. Germline CDR1 is SGHVS and CDR2 is FQNEAQ. The CDR3 length is 14 residues. The chain's CDR3 is CASSSYRGSTEAFF. CDR3 nucleotides: TGTGCCAGCAGCTCATACAGGGGGAGCACTGAAGCTTTCTTT.